The 27 T cell receptor beta chains in this list originate from one sample, sequenced in a study of tumor and adjacent non-tumor tissue in lung cancer. TCRbeta libraries were built with three rounds of nested PCR, modified from ARM-PCR. A single record per CDR3 protein comes from TCRdb applying MiXCR to the multiplex PCR reads. The sample lists 55,000 to 75,000 distinct CDR3 sequences, 55% to 75% occurring once. No cell sorting was done before RNA was extracted from the tissue. The sequencing input was lung tumor tissue. The receptors come from a man aged 50-59 years with non-small cell lung cancer.

Comment on this clonotype: This may be a read error, as it is one base from a much larger clone. This chain joins TRBV5-6 and TRBJ2-5, with D unclear. CDR1 SGHDT and CDR2 YYEEEE come from the germline V gene. The length of the CDR3 is 14 residues. The chain's CDR3 is CASNLVGKQETQYF. The CDR3 DNA is TGTGCCAGCAACTTGGTGGGCAAACAAGAGACCCAGTACTTC.

Turning to this clonotype: A read error may account for a junction end that differs from germline. The chain links TRBV29-1 to TRBJ2-7; a possible D gene is TRBD1 (5 bases). Looked up from germline, CDR1 is SQVTM and CDR2 is ANQGSEA. This CDR3 spans 13 amino acids. CDR3 DNA: TGCTGCGTAGCAGGACAAAACTCCTACGAGCAGTACTTC. It translates to CCVAGQNSYEQYF.

As concerns this clonotype: It is likely a read error, because the conserved phenylalanine at the end of the CDR3 is missing. The DNA is omitted, as the CDR3 cannot be located on it reliably, and the CDR3 follows TCRdb's listing. The chain carries TRBV11-2 and TRBJ2-1. The CDR3 adds up to 14 amino acids, both ends counted. CDR1 and CDR2 from the germline V gene are SGHAT and FQNNGV. CDR3 amino acids: CASSFGTSYNEQLL.

This chain uses TRBV4-1 with TRBJ2-3, with D unresolved. The length of the CDR3 is 18 residues. Deletions cut 2 bases from V and 1 base from J, with 19 bases between. Germline CDR1 reads MGHRA; CDR2 reads YSYEKL. The CDR3 DNA follows: TGCGCCAGCAGCCAAATCTGGTGGGTCCATCATGGCACAGATACGCAGTATTTT. Protein: CASSQIWWVHHGTDTQYF.

The chain joins TRBV6-1 to TRBJ1-5, with TRBD1 as a possible D gene (6 bases). With 6 bases removed from V and 10 bases from J, the gap between germline ends came to 19 bases. Germline V gives CDR1 MNHNS, CDR2 SASEGT. The CDR3 is 14 amino acids. The CDR3 protein is CASSRDKNNRPQHF. Here the CDR3 DNA reads TGTGCCAGCAGCCGGGACAAAAATAATCGCCCCCAGCATTTT.

Sample share makes this clonotype medium-sized. The V call is TRBV7-9, the J call TRBJ1-1; tentatively, D is TRBD1 (6 bases). The CDR3 length is 14 residues. The V and J ends lost 5 bases and 0 bases respectively, with 10 bases between them. In germline, CDR1 is SEHNR, CDR2 FQNEAQ (reference sequence). The CDR3 DNA reads as TGTGCCAGCAGCCGACAGGTCTTGAACACTGAAGCTTTCTTT. Translation gives CASSRQVLNTEAFF.

Ten or more counts support this clonotype. J is TRBJ1-1 and V is TRBV5-1; D unclear. CDR3 length equals 13 residues. V was cut by 0 bases and J by 2 bases, with 5 bases left in between. Germline V gene lookup returns CDR1 SGHRS and CDR2 YFSETQ. CDR3 sequence reads: CASSLGFNTEAFF. The CDR3 DNA follows: TGCGCCAGCAGCTTGGGGTTTAACACTGAAGCTTTCTTT.

The rearrangement uses TRBV12-3 or TRBV12-4 and TRBJ1-5; weak D call: TRBD1 (6 bases). The CDR3 totals 13 residues. With 9 bases removed from V and 0 bases from J, the gap between germline ends came to 9 bases. CDR3 in amino acids: CARVQGSNQPQHF. The CDR3 nucleotides read TGTGCCAGAGTACAGGGTAGCAATCAGCCCCAGCATTTT.

This clonotype was recorded a few times. This could be a read error, since a much larger clone is one nucleotide away. CDR3: CASSPGLAGSVELFF. The CDR3 coding sequence is TGTGCCAGCAGCCCCGGACTAGCAGGCTCCGTGGAGCTGTTTTTT. V and J are TRBV12-3 or TRBV12-4 and TRBJ2-2; 8 bases fit TRBD2. The CDR3 length is 15 residues. V was pared by 6 bases and J by 10 bases, with 13 bases of the junction left unmatched.

This clonotype has just a few counts. Being one base from a much bigger clone, this may be a read error. The CDR3 loop reads CASGWGLNTGELFF. In nucleotides, the CDR3 is TGTGCCAGCGGCTGGGGCTTAAACACCGGGGAGCTGTTTTTT. The V call is TRBV28, the J call TRBJ2-2; a weak D match, TRBD1 (5 bases). CDR1 is MDHEN and CDR2 is SYDVKM in the germline V gene. Trimming removed 8 bases from V and 2 bases from J, with 12 bases in between. This CDR3 has 14 residues.

On this clonotype: Its ends do not fully match the called genes, so a read error is possible. The chain combines TRBV5-1 with TRBJ1-4; 9 nucleotides line up with TRBD1. This CDR3 has 13 amino acids. The germline V gene encodes CDR1 SGHRS and CDR2 YFSETQ. CDR3 bases: TGCACCAGCAGCTTGGGACAGGGTGAAAAACTTTTTTTT. It translates to CTSSLGQGEKLFF.

On this clonotype: One junction end disagrees with the germline gene, perhaps due to a read error. V usage is TRBV29-1 and J usage is TRBJ2-1, with D possibly matching TRBD1 (5 bases). The CDR3 runs 12 residues. Germline lookup yields CDR1 SQVTM and CDR2 ANQGSEA. CDR3 nucleotide sequence: TGCAGCGTTGACCAGGGTTACAGTGAGCAGTTCTTC. This sequence encodes CSVDQGYSEQFF.

The chain couples TRBV30 to TRBJ1-1, with a tentative D call TRBD1 (5 bases). The CDR3 is 15 amino acids. Germline CDR1 is GTSNPN and CDR2 is SVGIG (reference sequence). Trimming removed 2 bases at V and 1 base at J, with 14 bases between. The CDR3 nucleotides are TGTGCCTGGAGTCTAGGGAATCAGGGGAACACTGAAGCTTTCTTT. Its protein is CAWSLGNQGNTEAFF.

This clonotype showed up just once. It may be a read error: a sequence one base away is much more abundant. The genes are TRBV2 and TRBJ1-1, with D uncertain. Deletions cut 5 bases from V and 1 base from J, with 11 bases between. The CDR3 is 14 amino acids. Germline V gene sequence: CDR1 SNHLY, CDR2 FYNNEI. CDR3 nucleotides: TGTGCCAGCAGTCCTTGGCACGGGAACACTGAAGCTTTCTTT. Its translation: CASSPWHGNTEAFF.

This sequence joins TRBV6-6 and TRBJ1-2; TRBD1 aligns across 7 bases. The germline V gene has CDR1 MNHNY and CDR2 SVGAGI (reference sequence). Losses at the gene ends were 9 bases for V and 4 bases for J; bases not matched to a gene: 20. This CDR3 is built from 17 residues. The CDR3 DNA is TGTGCCAGTAGATACTCACAGGGGACCATCAGCCTCTATGGCTACACCTTC. Its translation is CASRYSQGTISLYGYTF.

With regard to this clonotype: Here the CDR3 omits its conserved ending phenylalanine or tryptophan, so a read error is the likely source. V usage is TRBV11-2 and J usage is TRBJ2-7; D is unclear. CDR1 SGHAT and CDR2 FQNNGV come from the germline V gene. This CDR3 has 16 amino acids. Trimming left V 4 bases short and J 7 bases short, with 23 bases between. This CDR3 is CASSSARVQTPWEQYL. The CDR3 DNA sequence: TGTGCCAGCAGCTCTGCCCGGGTGCAGACCCCTTGGGAGCAGTACTTA.

This clonotype was seen only once. This likely comes from a read error, as the CDR3 has no conserved phenylalanine or tryptophan at its end. Because the CDR3's place on the DNA is in doubt, the DNA is left out and the CDR3 is given as listed by TCRdb. V gene TRBV6-2 or TRBV6-3 combines with J gene TRBJ2-1; no check of the table's D call, TRBD2, against the DNA was made. Including both end residues, the CDR3 is 17 amino acids long. Germline V gene data show CDR1 as MNHEY and CDR2 as SVGEGT. CDR3: CASSYGGGRTSDNEPFL.

With regard to this clonotype: The conserved closing phenylalanine or tryptophan is absent in this CDR3, likely reflecting a read error. The chain has TRBV5-1 and TRBJ2-3; possibly TRBD2 for D (6 bases). Germline V lookup: CDR1 SGHRS, CDR2 YFSETQ. The CDR3 covers 16 residues. V shed 3 bases and J shed 0 bases, with 14 bases lying between them. The CDR3 loop is CASSSDGEDSTDTQYL. CDR3 DNA sequence: TGCGCCAGCAGCTCGGATGGGGAGGATAGCACAGATACGCAGTATTTA.

This clonotype has a handful of counts. A junction end diverges from the germline sequence, so it may reflect a read error. The chain links TRBV5-1 to TRBJ2-7; TRBD1 or TRBD2 may be the D gene (6 bases each). In germline, CDR1 is SGHRS, CDR2 YFSETQ. CDR3 size: 14 residues. The CDR3 loop reads CSSSFGGPPGEQYF. The CDR3 nucleotides read TGCTCCAGCAGCTTCGGGGGCCCCCCGGGAGAGCAGTACTTC. The full variable domain, with the rest looked up from reference TRBV5-1 and TRBJ2-7, is KAGVTQTPRYLIKTRGQQVTLSCSPISGHRSVSWYQQTPGQGLQFLFEYFSETQRNKGNFPGRFSGRQFSNSRSEMNVSTLELGDSALYLCSSSFGGPPGEQYFGPGTRLTVT.

The chain joins TRBV28 to TRBJ2-2; D may be TRBD1 or TRBD2 (5 bases each). This CDR3 is built from 16 residues. Looked up from germline, CDR1 is MDHEN and CDR2 is SYDVKM. The germline V and J ends were trimmed by 3 bases and 1 base, with 12 bases remaining between them. This CDR3 reads CASSLVGTGNTGELFF. DNA for the CDR3: TGTGCCAGCAGTTTGGTAGGGACGGGGAACACCGGGGAGCTGTTTTTT.

This clonotype has ten or more counts. The gene calls are TRBV29-1 and TRBJ1-1; D is possibly TRBD1 (5 bases). Germline CDR1 is SQVTM and CDR2 is ANQGSEA. The CDR3 has 11 residues. V dropped 6 bases and J dropped 6 bases, with 11 bases sitting between them. The CDR3 DNA reads as TGCAGCGTGGGGGATTACGCTGAAGCTTTCTTT. Protein: CSVGDYAEAFF.

With respect to this clonotype: Mismatch with germline at one junction end may stem from a read error. The chain joins TRBV4-1 to TRBJ2-1; 8 bases agree with TRBD2. The CDR3 has 17 residues. CDR1 and CDR2 (germline): MGHRA, YSYEKL. This chain's CDR3 is CASCQDRGGGPDNEQFF. DNA of the CDR3: TGCGCCAGCTGCCAAGATAGGGGCGGGGGGCCCGACAATGAGCAGTTCTTC.

This clonotype was detected ten times or more. This chain joins TRBV20-1 and TRBJ2-3, with TRBD1 as a possible D gene (6 bases). This CDR3 contains 19 residues. CDR1 is DFQATT and CDR2 is SNEGSKA in the germline V gene (reference sequence). Trimming removed 3 bases at V and 2 bases at J, with 27 bases between. The CDR3 nucleotides are TGCAGTGCTAGTAACAGGGAAAGGAGAACACACACAGCCACAGATACGCAGTATTTT. The encoded protein is CSASNRERRTHTATDTQYF.

CDR3 amino acids: CASSLGPAGSTDTQYF. For the CDR3, the DNA is TGTGCCAGCAGCTTGGGACCAGCGGGGAGCACAGATACGCAGTATTTT. The J gene is TRBJ2-3, the V gene TRBV11-3; 7 nucleotides line up with TRBD2. Trimming at V came to 3 bases and at J to 0 bases, leaving 6 bases not matched to a gene. This CDR3 contains 16 residues. Germline V CDR1 and CDR2: SGHNT, YENEEA.

For this clonotype: No conserved phenylalanine or tryptophan is present at the end of the CDR3, so a read error is the likely explanation. The chain couples TRBV6-1 to TRBJ2-1, with TRBD1 as a possible D gene (5 bases). This CDR3 has 15 amino acids. V dropped 2 bases and J dropped 4 bases, with 12 bases sitting between them. Germline loops: CDR1 MNHNS, CDR2 SASEGT. CDR3 coding DNA: TGTGCCAGCAGTGAACGGGTGGCAGGGTACAATGAGCAGTTCATC. As protein: CASSERVAGYNEQFI.

This clonotype came up many times. The J gene is TRBJ1-5, the V gene TRBV6-6; 10 positions match TRBD1. The CDR3 has 15 residues. CDR1 and CDR2 from the germline V gene are MNHNY and SVGAGI (reference sequence). The J segment lost 4 bases and the V segment lost 4 bases, leaving 4 bases of the junction unmatched. CDR3 protein: CASSFRQGANQPQHF. For the CDR3, the DNA is TGTGCCAGCAGTTTTCGACAGGGGGCTAATCAGCCCCAGCATTTT.

Comment on this clonotype: An end of the junction does not agree with germline; a read error may underlie this. The chain carries TRBV28 and TRBJ2-3; weak D call: TRBD2 (5 bases). The length of the CDR3 is 15 residues. CDR1 MDHEN and CDR2 SYDVKM come from the germline V gene. The CDR3 sequence is CASIGRSSSTDTKYF. CDR3 coding DNA: TGTGCCAGCATTGGACGGTCCTCTAGCACAGATACGAAGTACTTT.